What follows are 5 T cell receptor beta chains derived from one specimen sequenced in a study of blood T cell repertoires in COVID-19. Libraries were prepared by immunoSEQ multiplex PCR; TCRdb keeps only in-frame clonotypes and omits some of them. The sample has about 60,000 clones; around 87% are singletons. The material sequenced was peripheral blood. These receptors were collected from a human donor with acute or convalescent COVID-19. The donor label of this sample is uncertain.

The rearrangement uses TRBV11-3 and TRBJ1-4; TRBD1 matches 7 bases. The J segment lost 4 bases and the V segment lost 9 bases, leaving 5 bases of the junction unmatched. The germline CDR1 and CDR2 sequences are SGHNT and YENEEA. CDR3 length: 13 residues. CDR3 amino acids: CASSGQINEKLFF. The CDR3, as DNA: TGTGCCAGTTCGGGACAGATTAATGAAAAACTGTTTTTT. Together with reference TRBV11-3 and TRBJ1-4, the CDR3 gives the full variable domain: EAGVVQSPRYKIIEKKQPVAFWCNPISGHNTLYWYLQNLGQGPELLIRYENEEAVDDSQLPKDRFSAERLKGVDSTLKIQPAELGDSAVYLCASSGQINEKLFFGSGTQLSVL.

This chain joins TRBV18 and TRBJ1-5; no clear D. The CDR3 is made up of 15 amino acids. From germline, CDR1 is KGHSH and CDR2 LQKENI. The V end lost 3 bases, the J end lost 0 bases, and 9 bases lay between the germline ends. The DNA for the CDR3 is TGTGCCAGCTCACCGGGAGTCGCTAGCAATCAGCCCCAGCATTTT. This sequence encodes CASSPGVASNQPQHF.

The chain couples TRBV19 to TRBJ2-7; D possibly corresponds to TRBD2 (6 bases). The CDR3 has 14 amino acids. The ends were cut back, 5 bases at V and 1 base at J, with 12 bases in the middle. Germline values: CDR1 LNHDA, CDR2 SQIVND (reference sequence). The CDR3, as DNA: TGTGCCAGTAGTTATAGGGCGGGATCCTACGAGCAGTACTTC. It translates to CASSYRAGSYEQYF.

The CDR3 nucleotides read TGTGCCACCGGATCTCACGGGGGGGCCTCCTACAATGAGCAGTTCTTC. It encodes CATGSHGGASYNEQFF. The chain couples TRBV10-3 to TRBJ2-1; 8 bases are a match to TRBD2. The CDR3 length is 16 residues. Per germline, CDR1 ENHRY and CDR2 SYGVKD. J was trimmed by 0 bases and V by 10 bases; bases with no gene match: 11.

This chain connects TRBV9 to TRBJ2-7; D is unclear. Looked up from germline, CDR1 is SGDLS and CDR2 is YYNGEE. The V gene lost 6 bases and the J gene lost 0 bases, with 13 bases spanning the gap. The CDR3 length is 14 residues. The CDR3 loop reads CASNRDFTSYEQYF. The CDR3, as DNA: TGTGCCAGCAATCGAGACTTTACCTCCTACGAGCAGTACTTC.